The 8 T cell receptor beta chains in this list originate from one sample, sequenced in a study of T cells in women clearing cervical HPV infection. TCRdb's copy holds only in-frame clones and misses some; the assay was immunoSEQ multiplex PCR. The sample shows tens of thousands of clones, and less than 8% sits with its ten largest clones. Material for sequencing was blood buffy coat. These receptors were collected from a woman aged 18 to 75 with a cervical HPV16 infection that either progressed to CIN3+ or cleared (not recorded which).

A word on this clone: With the read ending 3 residues before the CDR3 end, the germline J gene is used to fill in that end. This rearrangement joins TRBV20-1 to TRBJ2-7, with 8 bases fitting TRBD1. Germline V gene sequence: CDR1 DFQATT, CDR2 SNEGSKA (reference sequence). Trimming at V came to 5 bases and at J to 4 bases, leaving 4 bases not matched to a gene. The CDR3 has 12 amino acids. This CDR3 is CSALRQGYEQYF. The sequenced part of the CDR3 DNA is TGCAGTGCTCTGAGACAGGGGTACGAG.

Concerning this clone: The read stops 3 residues short of the end of the CDR3; the missing end is completed from the germline J gene. The V and J genes are TRBV28 and TRBJ1-2, with D perhaps TRBD1 (5 bases). The germline V gene has CDR1 MDHEN and CDR2 SYDVKM. This CDR3 region has 13 residues. Between the trimmed V and J ends, which lost 5 bases and 4 bases, there was a span of 11 bases. CDR3 DNA, as far as it was read: TGTGCCAGCAGTCCCGGGGGGGGCTATGGC. This codes for CASSPGGGYG. The whole CDR3 protein is CASSPGGGYGYTF.

On this clone: The junction departs from germline at one end; a sequencing error may be responsible. The read is 3 residues too short to cover the CDR3 end, so that end is filled in from the germline J gene. At the DNA level, this CDR3 is encoded by other sequences in the same sample as well. The J gene is TRBJ1-3, the V gene TRBV7-2; D possibly corresponds to TRBD1 (5 bases). Per germline, CDR1 SGHTA and CDR2 FQGNSA. The CDR3 has 14 residues. The CDR3: CASSFLGTGNTIYF. CDR3 bases read: TGTGCCAGCAGCTTTTTAGGGACTGGAAACACG.

Concerning this clone: The read terminates 3 residues before the CDR3 end, so the remaining end is supplied by the germline J gene. This chain uses TRBV7-2 with TRBJ1-1, with D tentatively TRBD1 (5 bases). Trimming cost V 1 base and J 4 bases, with 7 bases left between them. Germline lookup yields CDR1 SGHTA and CDR2 FQGNSA. This CDR3 has 13 residues. CDR3 protein: CASSLEQATEAFF. The CDR3 bases that were read are TGTGCCAGCAGCTTAGAACAGGCCACTGAA.

As for this clone: The CDR3 end lies 3 residues beyond the end of the read and is filled in from the germline J gene. The rearrangement links TRBV20-1 to TRBJ2-1; the match to TRBD2 covers 8 bases. Germline CDR1 reads DFQATT; CDR2 reads SNEGSKA (reference sequence). V shed 5 bases and J 6 bases; nucleotides not matched to a gene: 15. The CDR3 loop spans 16 amino acids. The sequenced CDR3 bases are TGCAGTGCTGGGGTGGGGGGACTAGGAGTAGTCAATGAG. The encoded protein is CSAGVGGLGVVNE. The full CDR3 reads CSAGVGGLGVVNEQFF.

Notes on this clone: Read sequence stops 3 residues before the CDR3 end, and the germline J gene provides the missing end. This chain joins TRBV19 and TRBJ2-3, with 7 bases identical to TRBD1. The V gene end was trimmed by 6 bases and the J gene end by 1 base; junction bases not matched to a gene: 7. The CDR3 extends over 15 amino acids. Per the germline V gene, CDR1 is LNHDA and CDR2 is SQIVND (reference sequence). CDR3 protein: CASSPQGPGTDTQYF. Partial CDR3 DNA: TGTGCCAGTAGCCCACAGGGGCCGGGCACAGATACG. Variable domain in full (rest from reference TRBV19 and TRBJ2-3): DGGITQSPKYLFRKEGQNVTLSCEQNLNHDAMYWYRQDPGQGLRLIYYSQIVNDFQKGDIAEGYSVSREKKESFPLTVTSAQKNPTAFYLCASSPQGPGTDTQYFGPGTRLTVL.

A word on this clone: The read ends 3 residues shy of where the CDR3 ends; the end is completed using the germline J gene. V and J are TRBV7-6 and TRBJ2-2; 8 bases fit TRBD1. This CDR3 comprises 16 residues. The germline V gene has CDR1 SGHVS and CDR2 FNYEAQ. J was trimmed by 2 bases and V by 5 bases; bases with no gene match: 7. CDR3 DNA (partial): TGTGCCAGCAGCGACGGACAGGGAGGTAACACCGGGGAG. Translating gives CASSDGQGGNTGE. The CDR3 reads in full as CASSDGQGGNTGELFF.

About this clone: The read halts 3 residues ahead of the CDR3 end, with the missing end drawn from the germline J gene. The chain couples TRBV7-3 to TRBJ1-2, with D maybe TRBD1 (5 bases). There are 14 residues in the CDR3. Germline lookup yields CDR1 SGHTA and CDR2 FQGTGA. The CDR3: CASSLNPGPYDYTF. Incomplete CDR3 DNA: TGTGCCAGCAGCTTAAATCCAGGGCCCTACGAC.